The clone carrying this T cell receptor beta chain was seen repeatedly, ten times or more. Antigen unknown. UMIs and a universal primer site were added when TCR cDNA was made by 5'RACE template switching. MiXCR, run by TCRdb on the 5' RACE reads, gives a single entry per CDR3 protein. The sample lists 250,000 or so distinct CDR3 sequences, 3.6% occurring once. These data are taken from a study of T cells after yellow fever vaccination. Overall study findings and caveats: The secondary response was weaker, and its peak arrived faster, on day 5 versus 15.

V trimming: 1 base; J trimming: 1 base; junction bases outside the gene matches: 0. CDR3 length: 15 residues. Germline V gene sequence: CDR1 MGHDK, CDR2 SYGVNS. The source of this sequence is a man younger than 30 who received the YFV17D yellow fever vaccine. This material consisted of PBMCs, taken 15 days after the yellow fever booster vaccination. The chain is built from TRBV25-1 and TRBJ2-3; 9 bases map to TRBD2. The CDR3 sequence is CASSELAGGTDTQYF. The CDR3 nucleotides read TGTGCCAGCAGTGAATTAGCGGGGGGCACAGATACGCAGTATTTT.